The 18 T cell receptor beta chains listed next were all sequenced from one sample in a study of CD8+ T cells in alopecia areata. The authors extracted RNA and reverse transcribed it into cDNA as the sequencing template. Produced via immunoSEQ multiplex PCR; TCRdb's table is partial and in-frame only. This repertoire shows roughly 140,000 clones, around half found once; its top ten account for 15% to 20%. Source: CD8+ T cells sorted from blood, taken at week 0. Receptor source: a human donor with alopecia areata.

The genes are TRBV27 and TRBJ2-7; 10 nucleotides line up with TRBD2. The J segment lost 2 bases and the V segment lost 3 bases, leaving 4 bases of the junction unmatched. Germline lookup yields CDR1 MNHEY and CDR2 SMNVEV (reference sequence). The CDR3 is made up of 15 amino acids. For the CDR3, the DNA is TGTGCCAGCAGTTTCCTAGCGGGGGAACCCTACGAGCAGTACTTC. It yields the protein CASSFLAGEPYEQYF.

The chain employs TRBV7-2 and TRBJ2-1; 8 bases agree with TRBD2. After removal of 3 bases from V and 9 bases from J, the junction contained 13 bases not matched to a gene. CDR1 is SGHTA, CDR2 FQGNSA, per germline. The CDR3 sequence is 16 residues long. The CDR3 DNA reads TGTGCCAGCAGCTTCGTTGTGGCGGGGGGTGGTGGTGAGCAGTTCTTC. Translated: CASSFVVAGGGGEQFF.

The chain carries TRBV20-1 and TRBJ2-1; no reliable D call. CDR1 DFQATT and CDR2 SNEGSKA come from the germline V gene (reference sequence). The CDR3 covers 11 residues. V was cut by 4 bases and J by 6 bases, with 7 bases left in between. The CDR3 reads CSATETNEQFF. The CDR3, as DNA: TGCAGTGCTACAGAAACCAATGAGCAGTTCTTC.

This clone appeared once. J is TRBJ1-4 and V is TRBV4-3; the D gene is possibly TRBD1 (6 bases). Germline V gene sequence: CDR1 LGHNA, CDR2 YSLEER. This CDR3 spans 18 amino acids. The V end was cut by 0 bases, the J end by 5 bases, with 19 bases between. CDR3 in DNA: TGCGCCAGCAGCCAAGATAACAGGGAACTAGCAGTGAATGAAAAACTGTTTTTT. It codes for CASSQDNRELAVNEKLFF.

The chain couples TRBV7-8 to TRBJ2-7; D possibly matches TRBD1 or TRBD2 (5 bases each). Trimming cost V 1 base and J 2 bases, with 18 bases left between them. This CDR3 spans 17 amino acids. Per the germline V gene, CDR1 is SGHVS and CDR2 is FQNEAQ. Here the CDR3 DNA reads TGTGCCAGCAGCTTAGGGGATACGGGGACGCGGCCCTACGAGCAGTACTTC. Its translation is CASSLGDTGTRPYEQYF.

In nucleotides, the CDR3 is TGTGCTAGTGGCAGCCAGGAGTTCTATGGCTACACCTTC. Its translation: CASGSQEFYGYTF. The V gene is TRBV12-5, the J gene TRBJ1-2; D uncertain. From germline, CDR1 is LGHNT and CDR2 FRNRAP. Trimming shortened V by 6 bases and J by 4 bases, and 12 bases separated the two germline ends. The CDR3 totals 13 residues. Full variable domain (remainder filled in from reference TRBV12-5 and TRBJ1-2): DARVTQTPRHKVTEMGQEVTMRCQPILGHNTVFWYRQTMMQGLELLAYFRNRAPLDDSGMPKDRFSAEMPDATLATLKIQPSEPRDSAVYFCASGSQEFYGYTFGSGTRLTVV.

This clone came up a few times. The V call is TRBV4-3, the J call TRBJ2-2, with D unclear. Looked up from germline, CDR1 is LGHNA and CDR2 is YSLEER. The CDR3 is 13 residues long. V was pared by 1 base and J by 4 bases, with 4 bases between. The CDR3 spells CASSQGSTGELFF. CDR3 bases: TGCGCCAGCAGCCAAGGATCCACCGGGGAGCTGTTTTTT.

Details on this clone: One end of the junction fails to match germline, which may point to a read error. The same CDR3 also results from other DNA sequences found in this sample. The genes are TRBV13 and TRBJ2-1, with D possibly matching TRBD1 (6 bases). Germline CDR1 and CDR2: PRHDT and FYEKMQ (reference sequence). The CDR3 covers 14 residues. The CDR3 sequence: CASSSRGAYNEQFF. CDR3 sequence (DNA): TGCGCCAGCAGCTCCAGGGGAGCCTACAATGAGCAGTTCTTC.

The rearrangement links TRBV29-1 to TRBJ2-7; 9 bases agree with TRBD1. The CDR3 contains 13 residues. J was trimmed by 5 bases and V by 5 bases; bases with no gene match: 7. CDR1 and CDR2 from the germline V gene are SQVTM and ANQGSEA. CDR3 in DNA: TGCAGCGTTTGGGACAGGGTAACCAACGAGCAGTACTTC. Encoded protein: CSVWDRVTNEQYF.

The rearrangement links TRBV29-1 to TRBJ1-2; the D is unclear. Deletions cut 4 bases from V and 2 bases from J, with 8 bases between. This CDR3 contains 12 residues. Germline CDR1 SQVTM, CDR2 ANQGSEA. The CDR3 nucleotides are TGCAGCGTTGGTGCCAGGAACTATGGCTACACCTTC. Encoded protein: CSVGARNYGYTF. The complete variable domain, with remaining parts taken from reference TRBV29-1 and TRBJ1-2, reads SAVISQKPSRDICQRGTSLTIQCQVDSQVTMMFWYRQQPGQSLTLIATANQGSEATYESGFVIDKFPISRPNLTFSTLTVSNMSPEDSSIYLCSVGARNYGYTFGSGTRLTVV.

This clone showed up just a few times. The J gene is TRBJ1-1, the V gene TRBV29-1, with a possible D match to TRBD1 (5 bases). CDR3 length: 11 residues. Trimming removed 4 bases at V and 5 bases at J, with 8 bases between. Germline lookup yields CDR1 SQVTM and CDR2 ANQGSEA. The CDR3 nucleotides are TGCAGCGTTGGGCGGGGGACTGAAGCTTTCTTT. Translating it yields CSVGRGTEAFF. Looking up the rest from reference TRBV29-1 and TRBJ1-1 gives the full variable domain: SAVISQKPSRDICQRGTSLTIQCQVDSQVTMMFWYRQQPGQSLTLIATANQGSEATYESGFVIDKFPISRPNLTFSTLTVSNMSPEDSSIYLCSVGRGTEAFFGQGTRLTVV.

The chain combines TRBV4-1 with TRBJ2-7; no definite D call. CDR1 is MGHRA, CDR2 YSYEKL, per germline. This CDR3 spans 14 amino acids. Trimming pared 1 base from V and 1 base from J, leaving 8 bases between. CDR3 residues: CASSQGFGSYEQYF. The CDR3 DNA reads as TGCGCCAGCAGCCAAGGTTTTGGATCCTACGAGCAGTACTTC.

The chain has TRBV9 and TRBJ2-7; D remains unclear. The CDR3 is made up of 16 amino acids. CDR1 and CDR2 (germline): SGDLS, YYNGEE. Deletions cut 0 bases from V and 0 bases from J, with 13 bases between. CDR3 residues: CASSVESAATSYEQYF. DNA for the CDR3: TGTGCCAGCAGCGTAGAGAGCGCAGCCACCTCCTACGAGCAGTACTTC.

This clone has only one observation. The chain combines TRBV30 with TRBJ2-7; maybe TRBD1 (6 bases). V lost 0 bases to trimming and J lost 5 bases, with 14 bases between them. The germline gives CDR1 GTSNPN, CDR2 SVGIG (reference sequence). The CDR3 contains 14 residues. For the CDR3, the DNA is TGTGCCTGGAGTGTATCGGGACACGGCGACGAGCAGTACTTC. This sequence encodes CAWSVSGHGDEQYF.

As regards this clone: At one boundary the junction diverges from the germline segment, which might be a read error. This sequence joins TRBV30 and TRBJ2-4; TRBD1 aligns across 7 bases. The CDR3 has 13 amino acids. The germline gives CDR1 GTSNPN, CDR2 SVGIG (reference sequence). The CDR3 reads CAWSLTPPGQPSF. For the CDR3, the DNA is TGTGCCTGGAGTCTTACACCACCGGGACAGCCCTCGTTC.

This chain uses TRBV30 with TRBJ2-7; D unclear. In germline, CDR1 is GTSNPN, CDR2 SVGIG (reference sequence). CDR3 length: 12 residues. V was clipped by 2 bases and J by 5 bases, with 10 bases between them. CDR3 DNA: TGTGCCTGGAGTAGTGGTCCCCACGAGCAGTACTTC. Protein product: CAWSSGPHEQYF.

This clone was detected only a few times. The chain links TRBV9 to TRBJ2-1; possibly TRBD1 or TRBD2 for D (7 bases each). Trimming took 2 bases from V and 7 from J, leaving 10 bases between them. The CDR3 consists of 13 residues. CDR1 is SGDLS and CDR2 is YYNGEE in the germline V gene. The CDR3 spells CASSVRGGNEQFF. The CDR3 DNA sequence: TGTGCCAGCAGCGTCAGGGGGGGTAATGAGCAGTTCTTC.

This clone was seen repeatedly, ten times or more. The rearrangement joins TRBV27 to TRBJ1-1; tentatively, D is TRBD1 (5 bases). Trimming shortened V by 7 bases and J by 8 bases, and 14 bases separated the two germline ends. This CDR3 spans 12 amino acids. Per the germline V gene, CDR1 is MNHEY and CDR2 is SMNVEV (reference sequence). The CDR3 DNA sequence: TGTGCCAGCATGGTAAGGGGAACAGAAGCTTTCTTT. This translates into CASMVRGTEAFF.